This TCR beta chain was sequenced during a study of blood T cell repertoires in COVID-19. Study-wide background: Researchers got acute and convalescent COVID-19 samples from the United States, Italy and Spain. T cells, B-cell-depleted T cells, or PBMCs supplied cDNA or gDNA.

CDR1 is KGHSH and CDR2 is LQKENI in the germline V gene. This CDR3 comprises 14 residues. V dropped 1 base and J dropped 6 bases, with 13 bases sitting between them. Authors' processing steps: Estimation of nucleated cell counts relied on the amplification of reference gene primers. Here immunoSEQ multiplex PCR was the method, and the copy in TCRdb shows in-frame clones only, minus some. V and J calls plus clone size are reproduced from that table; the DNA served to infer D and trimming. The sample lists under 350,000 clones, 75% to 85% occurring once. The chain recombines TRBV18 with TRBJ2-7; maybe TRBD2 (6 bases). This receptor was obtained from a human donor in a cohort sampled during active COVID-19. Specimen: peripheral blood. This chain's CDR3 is CASSPLGGAREQYF. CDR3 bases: TGTGCCAGCTCACCACTCGGCGGGGCGCGCGAGCAGTACTTC.